The 11 T cell receptor beta chains below come from one sample, sequenced in a study of blood T cells in healthy people across ages (dated by TCRdb to the mid-2010s). The method was 5' RACE. The data were produced on an Illumina HiSeq 2500. A second PCR of roughly 6 to 11 cycles was run with a J-beta primer mix and a sample-barcoded 5' primer. The public reads were quality trimmed at Q25 with fastp and then assembled into clones with MiXCR by TCRdb, keeping productive beta chains. A single entry per CDR3 protein holds the most common genes and DNA from its merged rows. The sample data list more than 1 million distinct CDR3 sequences, and under 45% of these were observed just once. 18% of the sample is held by the ten biggest clonotypes. The sequencing input was blood. These receptors came from a woman aged 55-69 years in good health.

The chain links TRBV15 to TRBJ2-1, with D possibly being TRBD2 (6 bases). In germline, CDR1 is LNHNV, CDR2 YYDKDF (reference sequence). The CDR3 has 16 residues. V dropped 0 bases and J dropped 7 bases, with 16 bases sitting between them. CDR3 sequence: CATSRDQATGGNEQFF. As DNA, the CDR3 is TGTGCCACCAGCAGAGATCAGGCGACCGGAGGGAATGAGCAGTTCTTC.

This clonotype was counted at least ten times. The chain carries TRBV2 and TRBJ2-1; D is tentatively TRBD1 or TRBD2 (5 bases each). This CDR3 has 14 amino acids. Per the germline V gene, CDR1 is SNHLY and CDR2 is FYNNEI. Trimming stripped 7 bases from V and 8 bases from J, with 18 bases between. CDR3 sequence: CASILGLLGDEQFF. The CDR3 DNA follows: TGTGCCAGCATCCTCGGCCTTTTGGGGGATGAGCAGTTCTTC.

This clonotype was observed a handful of times. The J gene is TRBJ2-3, the V gene TRBV27, with TRBD2 identical over 13 bases. CDR3 size: 16 residues. Germline CDR1 is MNHEY and CDR2 is SMNVEV (reference sequence). The J segment lost 2 bases and the V segment lost 4 bases, leaving 3 bases of the junction unmatched. Here the CDR3 reads CASSWGLAGSTDTQYF. The DNA of the CDR3 is TGTGCCAGCAGTTGGGGACTAGCGGGGTCCACAGATACGCAGTATTTT.

The chain employs TRBV27 and TRBJ1-6; 7 bases agree with TRBD1. With V trimmed by 6 bases and J by 9 bases, 11 bases remained unmatched. The CDR3 is 15 residues long. Germline V CDR1 and CDR2: MNHEY, SMNVEV (reference sequence). CDR3 nucleotide sequence: TGTGCCAGCAGAAACCCGACAGGGTCGGGTTCACCCCTCCACTTT. Protein: CASRNPTGSGSPLHF.

The V and J genes are TRBV12-3 or TRBV12-4 and TRBJ1-4; a possible D gene is TRBD1 (5 bases). The CDR3 sequence is 18 residues long. Deletions cut 6 bases from V and 0 bases from J, with 20 bases between. The CDR3 coding sequence is TGTGCCAGCAGCCGTCCTCGCGAGGGGCGACCAACTAATGAAAAACTGTTTTTT. It encodes CASSRPREGRPTNEKLFF.

The chain couples TRBV5-1 to TRBJ1-1; D is unresolved. Germline lookup yields CDR1 SGHRS and CDR2 YFSETQ. The CDR3 spans 16 residues. Trimming shortened V by 0 bases and J by 1 base, and 13 bases separated the two germline ends. The CDR3 protein is CASSLEGSHKNTEAFF. The CDR3 region has the DNA TGCGCCAGCAGCTTGGAAGGGAGTCACAAGAACACTGAAGCTTTCTTT.

This chain joins TRBV9 and TRBJ2-1, with D possibly being TRBD1 (5 bases). The end of the DNA is better explained by TRBJ2-7, so the J call may be wrong. The CDR3 runs 12 residues. Germline CDR1 reads SGDLS; CDR2 reads YYNGEE. The CDR3 nucleotides read TGTGCCAGCAGCGACAGGTATGGCGAGCAGTACTTC. Protein: CASSDRYGEQYF.

This clonotype turned up a few times. This chain connects TRBV4-1 to TRBJ2-7; D uncertain. Trimming stripped 4 bases from V and 6 bases from J, with 16 bases between. The CDR3 runs to 14 residues. Germline CDR1 and CDR2: MGHRA and YSYEKL. DNA of the CDR3: TGCGCCAGCAGCCCCCAGGACCGCCTGGGCGAGCAGTACTTC. Translated: CASSPQDRLGEQYF.

The chain combines TRBV14 with TRBJ2-7, with a possible D match to TRBD2 (5 bases). Per germline, CDR1 SGHDN and CDR2 FVKESK. This CDR3 is 14 amino acids long. The ends were cut back, 2 bases at V and 7 bases at J, with 15 bases in the middle. The CDR3 DNA reads TGTGCCAGCAGCCAATTAGCAGGACGCGGGGAGCAGTACTTC. Translating it yields CASSQLAGRGEQYF.

This clonotype occurred a few times. The V and J genes are TRBV4-2 and TRBJ2-7, with D possibly TRBD2 on 6 matching bases. The length of the CDR3 is 19 residues. Trimming took 0 bases from V and 3 from J, leaving 24 bases between them. Germline V lookup: CDR1 LGHNA, CDR2 YNFKEQ. DNA for the CDR3: TGTGCCAGCAGCCAAGATCGGGGTCCTGGCTATGAGGACTACTACGAGCAGTACTTC. This sequence encodes CASSQDRGPGYEDYYEQYF.

The chain links TRBV28 to TRBJ2-5; 11 bases are a match to TRBD2. The J segment lost 11 bases and the V segment lost 5 bases, leaving 16 bases of the junction unmatched. Germline assignment: CDR1 MDHEN and CDR2 SYDVKM. The CDR3 runs to 16 residues. The chain's CDR3 is CASSPRRLAGPREQYF. CDR3 DNA sequence: TGTGCCAGCAGTCCTCGCCGACTAGCGGGGCCTCGGGAGCAGTACTTC.